These 28 T cell receptor beta chains were sequenced from one sample in a study of T cell changes during pregnancy in multiple sclerosis. The protocol was immunoSEQ multiplex PCR, while the TCRdb copy is restricted to in-frame clones and leaves out a portion. The data show some 41,000 clones, with roughly 91% seen just once and around 1.5% held by the top ten. Sequencing was performed on PBMCs (not recorded whether the cells were cultured). These TCRs come from a female donor with multiple sclerosis, enrolled in a pregnancy study.

V usage is TRBV28 and J usage is TRBJ2-5; the D is unclear. The CDR3 spans 16 residues. Germline CDR1 and CDR2: MDHEN and SYDVKM. Trimming removed 5 bases from V and 2 bases from J, with 18 bases in between. CDR3 DNA sequence: TGTGCCAGCAGTCTTCAAAGGCGTACAGCTCAAGAGACCCAGTACTTC. Its protein is CASSLQRRTAQETQYF. The complete variable domain, with remaining parts taken from reference TRBV28 and TRBJ2-5, reads DVKVTQSSRYLVKRTGEKVFLECVQDMDHENMFWYRQDPGLGLRLIYFSYDVKMKEKGDIPEGYSVSREKKERFSLILESASTNQTSMYLCASSLQRRTAQETQYFGPGTRLLVL.

This clone is judged medium-sized (0.01 to 0.1%). This rearrangement joins TRBV6-5 to TRBJ1-2; no reliable D call. V was trimmed by 8 bases and J by 4 bases, leaving 14 bases between them. Germline V gene lookup returns CDR1 MNHEY and CDR2 SVGAGI. The length of the CDR3 is 13 residues. DNA for the CDR3: TGTGCCAGCCGTCTGACGGACCTCTATGGCTACACCTTC. Translated, it gives CASRLTDLYGYTF.

This chain uses TRBV4-2 with TRBJ2-5; 7 bases match TRBD2. This CDR3 has 16 amino acids. V lost 3 bases to trimming and J lost 1 base; unmatched junction nucleotides: 8. CDR1 and CDR2 (germline): LGHNA, YNFKEQ. The CDR3 sequence is CASSQEPPSGQETQYF. CDR3 coding DNA: TGTGCCAGCAGCCAGGAACCCCCTAGCGGCCAAGAGACCCAGTACTTC.

This clone is judged medium-sized. The V gene is TRBV29-1, the J gene TRBJ1-4; D possibly corresponds to TRBD1 (5 bases). There are 14 residues in the CDR3. V lost 8 bases to trimming and J lost 8 bases, with 21 bases between them. Germline CDR1 reads SQVTM; CDR2 reads ANQGSEA. The CDR3 DNA reads TGCAGCTCTAGCGGGACCGTTCTAGGGGAAAAACTGTTTTTT. This translates into CSSSGTVLGEKLFF.

With regard to this clone: At one end, the junction sequence differs from germline, possibly due to a read error. The V gene is TRBV6-5, the J gene TRBJ2-7; TRBD1 aligns across 7 bases. Germline CDR1 is MNHEY and CDR2 is SVGAGI. The CDR3 extends over 14 amino acids. CDR3 sequence (DNA): TGTGCCAGCAGCCTCGGAGCCCGAGACAGGGAGATTAGCTTC. This gives the protein CASSLGARDREISF.

This clone showed up just a few times. The V call is TRBV5-6, the J call TRBJ2-3; TRBD2 aligns across 9 bases. The CDR3 has 16 amino acids. Germline V gene lookup returns CDR1 SGHDT and CDR2 YYEEEE. With V trimmed by 0 bases and J by 2 bases, 4 bases remained unmatched. CDR3 sequence: CASSLGAGGFTDTQYF. CDR3 sequence (DNA): TGTGCCAGCAGCTTGGGGGCGGGAGGGTTCACAGATACGCAGTATTTT.

DNA of the CDR3: TGTGCCTGGAGTCGAGGGGCTAGCGGGACAGATACGCAGTATTTT. It yields the protein CAWSRGASGTDTQYF. The chain links TRBV30 to TRBJ2-3; 8 nucleotides agree with TRBD2. This CDR3 contains 15 residues. V lost 2 bases and J lost 3; bases outside the gene matches: 7. Germline CDR1 reads GTSNPN; CDR2 reads SVGIG (reference sequence).

This chain connects TRBV2 to TRBJ2-5; 14 bases are shared with TRBD2. J was trimmed by 2 bases and V by 1 base; bases with no gene match: 6. The CDR3 is made up of 18 amino acids. In germline, CDR1 is SNHLY, CDR2 FYNNEI. CDR3 coding DNA: TGTGCCAGCAGTGAAGAAGAGGGACTAGCGGGAGAACAAGAGACCCAGTACTTC. It codes for CASSEEEGLAGEQETQYF.

The CDR3 loop is CASSLLWYYNEQFF. The CDR3 DNA follows: TGTGCCAGCAGTTTACTCTGGTACTACAATGAGCAGTTCTTC. The J gene is TRBJ2-1, the V gene TRBV27; no clear D gene. V was shortened by 2 bases and J by 3 bases, with 8 bases between the two germline ends. This CDR3 is 14 amino acids long. Germline V CDR1 and CDR2: MNHEY, SMNVEV (reference sequence).

J is TRBJ2-1 and V is TRBV5-6; no reliable D call. The V and J ends lost 0 bases and 7 bases respectively, with 17 bases between them. CDR3 size: 16 residues. The germline V gene encodes CDR1 SGHDT and CDR2 YYEEEE. The CDR3 DNA reads TGTGCCAGCAGCTTGGTCGCTCTGGGCCTGAAGAATGAGCAGTTCTTC. Translating it yields CASSLVALGLKNEQFF.

The genes are TRBV29-1 and TRBJ2-1; D is unresolved. V was trimmed by 6 bases and J by 5 bases, leaving 8 bases between them. The CDR3 has 11 amino acids. Germline V gene data show CDR1 as SQVTM and CDR2 as ANQGSEA. The CDR3 nucleotides are TGCAGCGTCAGACTCGACAATGAGCAGTTCTTC. It is translated as CSVRLDNEQFF.

The chain recombines TRBV6-5 with TRBJ1-5, with 8 bases identical to TRBD1. The trim removed 3 bases at V and 9 bases at J, leaving 7 bases unmatched. The CDR3 consists of 14 residues. The germline gives CDR1 MNHEY, CDR2 SVGAGI. CDR3 region: CASSYSQGAWPQHF. The CDR3, as DNA: TGTGCCAGCAGTTATTCCCAGGGGGCTTGGCCCCAGCATTTT.

The chain combines TRBV6-1 with TRBJ2-7; 10 nucleotides line up with TRBD2. The CDR3 has 12 amino acids. Unmatched junction bases numbered 2, after V lost 7 bases and J lost 5 bases. Germline V gives CDR1 MNHNS, CDR2 SASEGT. In DNA form, the CDR3 reads TGTGCCAGCACCCTAGCGGGAGACGAGCAGTACTTC. Residues: CASTLAGDEQYF.

This clone was found a few times. The chain carries TRBV6-1 and TRBJ2-1; D is ambiguous. This CDR3 contains 14 residues. The V end was cut by 2 bases, the J end by 8 bases, with 13 bases between. The V gene's germline CDR1 is MNHNS and CDR2 SASEGT. For the CDR3, the DNA is TGTGCCAGCAGTGAACCGACCGGGTCCCATGAGCAGTTCTTC. Amino acids: CASSEPTGSHEQFF.

The CDR3 loop reads CAVQKYRDRRTYEQYF. DNA for the CDR3: TGCGCCGTCCAAAAGTACCGGGACAGGAGGACCTACGAGCAGTACTTC. The chain recombines TRBV23-1 with TRBJ2-7; 8 positions agree with TRBD1. TRBV23-1 falls under the ORF class, with uncertain function. This CDR3 is built from 16 residues. V trimming: 11 bases; J trimming: 2 bases; junction bases outside the gene matches: 17.

V and J are TRBV7-3 and TRBJ2-1; D remains ambiguous. The germline CDR1 and CDR2 sequences are SGHTA and FQGTGA. V was cut by 1 base and J by 6 bases, with 4 bases left in between. CDR3 length: 12 residues. CDR3 in amino acids: CASSLRGNEQFF. CDR3 nucleotides: TGTGCCAGCAGCTTAAGAGGCAATGAGCAGTTCTTC. Filled out from reference TRBV7-3 and TRBJ2-1, the complete variable domain reads GAGVSQTPSNKVTEKGKYVELRCDPISGHTALYWYRQSLGQGPEFLIYFQGTGAADDSGLPNDRFFAVRPEGSVSTLKIQRTERGDSAVYLCASSLRGNEQFFGPGTRLTVL.

This sequence joins TRBV19 and TRBJ1-1, with D unresolved. Germline V gives CDR1 LNHDA, CDR2 SQIVND (reference sequence). The length of the CDR3 is 12 residues. V was clipped by 5 bases and J by 11 bases, with 15 bases between them. The CDR3 nucleotides read TGTGCCAGTAGTCAAGGACCCGGACGGGCTTTCTTT. It specifies CASSQGPGRAFF. Combining the CDR3 with reference TRBV19 and TRBJ1-1 gives the whole variable domain DGGITQSPKYLFRKEGQNVTLSCEQNLNHDAMYWYRQDPGQGLRLIYYSQIVNDFQKGDIAEGYSVSREKKESFPLTVTSAQKNPTAFYLCASSQGPGRAFFGQGTRLTVV.

Turning to this clone: Germline and junction disagree at one end, which may indicate a read error. The J gene is TRBJ2-1, the V gene TRBV19, with 8 bases identical to TRBD2. The CDR3 has 17 amino acids. From germline, CDR1 is LNHDA and CDR2 SQIVND (reference sequence). CDR3 residues: CASTLSPREAGKNEQFF. The CDR3 nucleotides are TGTGCAAGTACCCTATCCCCGCGGGAGGCCGGTAAGAATGAGCAGTTCTTC.

The chain links TRBV27 to TRBJ2-7; D not certain. The germline CDR1 and CDR2 sequences are MNHEY and SMNVEV (reference sequence). V shed 5 bases and J shed 5 bases, with 13 bases lying between them. The CDR3 consists of 13 residues. The DNA of the CDR3 is TGTGCCAGCAGTCTGGGCGGTCGAAACGAGCAGTACTTC. It translates to CASSLGGRNEQYF.

The genes are TRBV18 and TRBJ2-4; no firm D call. V gave up 8 bases and J gave up 0 bases, with 11 bases separating them. CDR1 is KGHSH and CDR2 is LQKENI in the germline V gene. CDR3 length equals 14 residues. This chain's CDR3 is CASRPRLAKNIQYF. The CDR3 DNA reads TGTGCCAGCCGCCCCAGGTTAGCCAAAAACATTCAGTACTTC.

V and J are TRBV7-2 and TRBJ2-3; D may be TRBD2 (5 bases). CDR1 is SGHTA and CDR2 is FQGNSA in the germline V gene. V lost 2 bases, J lost 0 bases, and 9 bases lay in between. This CDR3 spans 15 amino acids. Written as DNA, the CDR3 is TGTGCCAGCAGCTTATGGACGGGGAGCACAGATACGCAGTATTTT. This gives the protein CASSLWTGSTDTQYF.

The chain carries TRBV6-6 and TRBJ2-7; tentative D call: TRBD1 (6 bases). This CDR3 contains 13 residues. The V end lost 6 bases, the J end lost 0 bases, and 9 bases lay between the germline ends. Germline CDR1 MNHNY, CDR2 SVGAGI (reference sequence). CDR3 bases: TGTGCCAGCAGGAGGGACAACTCCTACGAGCAGTACTTC. It specifies CASRRDNSYEQYF.

The chain combines TRBV28 with TRBJ2-5, with D possibly TRBD2 on 7 matching bases. CDR1 and CDR2 (germline): MDHEN, SYDVKM. This CDR3 has 16 residues. The V end was cut by 1 base, the J end by 5 bases, with 17 bases between. CDR3 sequence reads: CASSLLRGEGRETQYF. CDR3 DNA: TGTGCCAGCAGTTTATTGAGGGGGGAGGGCCGGGAGACCCAGTACTTC. The full variable domain, its missing parts supplied by reference TRBV28 and TRBJ2-5, is DVKVTQSSRYLVKRTGEKVFLECVQDMDHENMFWYRQDPGLGLRLIYFSYDVKMKEKGDIPEGYSVSREKKERFSLILESASTNQTSMYLCASSLLRGEGRETQYFGPGTRLLVL.

The rearrangement uses TRBV28 and TRBJ2-3, with 7 bases identical to TRBD1. Germline-derived CDR1 and CDR2 are MDHEN and SYDVKM. Trimming at V came to 3 bases and at J to 2 bases, leaving 5 bases not matched to a gene. The CDR3 loop spans 15 amino acids. CDR3 bases: TGTGCCAGCAGTTTTGTCACAGGGGACACAGATACGCAGTATTTT. It yields the protein CASSFVTGDTDTQYF.

CDR3 region: CASSQGTSGLTDTQYF. The CDR3 DNA follows: TGTGCCAGCAGCCAAGGGACTAGCGGGCTCACAGATACGCAGTATTTT. V is TRBV5-4 and J is TRBJ2-3, with 12 positions matching TRBD2. CDR1 is SGHNT and CDR2 is YYREEE in the germline V gene (reference sequence). This CDR3 comprises 16 residues. V gave up 4 bases and J gave up 2 bases; unmatched junction bases: 5.

The V and J genes are TRBV7-9 and TRBJ1-5; tentative D call: TRBD1 (5 bases). V lost 1 base and J 5 bases, leaving 6 bases between the germline ends. The CDR3 is 13 amino acids. Germline values: CDR1 SEHNR, CDR2 FQNEAQ (reference sequence). CDR3 DNA sequence: TGTGCCAGCAGCTTAGTAGGGGATCAGCCCCAGCATTTT. Its translation is CASSLVGDQPQHF.

The genes are TRBV27 and TRBJ2-3; 7 positions agree with TRBD1. Germline V gene lookup returns CDR1 MNHEY and CDR2 SMNVEV (reference sequence). The CDR3 has 13 amino acids. J was trimmed by 3 bases and V by 7 bases; bases with no gene match: 4. CDR3 coding DNA: TGTGCCAGCATGGACAGGTATACAGATACGCAGTATTTT. Translating gives CASMDRYTDTQYF.

Comments on this clone: At one boundary the junction diverges from the germline segment, which might be a read error. The genes are TRBV5-1 and TRBJ2-7; D is possibly TRBD1 or TRBD2 (5 bases each). Germline V lookup: CDR1 SGHRS, CDR2 YFSETQ. This CDR3 has 15 amino acids. The CDR3, as DNA: TGCGCCAGCAGCTTGCTGGGGCGGAATATCGGGACCCCGTCTTTC. This translates into CASSLLGRNIGTPSF.